These 3 T cell receptor beta chains came from one sample sequenced in a study of blood T cell repertoires in COVID-19. The table came from immunoSEQ multiplex PCR; TCRdb's copy has only in-frame clones and leaves some out. This repertoire shows 24,000 or so clones, 88% found once; its top ten account for 20% to 25%. Input material: peripheral blood. The receptors come from a man between 65 and 85 years old in a cohort sampled during active COVID-19.

The V call is TRBV6-5, the J call TRBJ1-2; 8 bases map to TRBD1. V gave up 7 bases and J gave up 8 bases; unmatched junction bases: 9. From germline, CDR1 is MNHEY and CDR2 SVGAGI. The CDR3 extends over 13 amino acids. The CDR3 loop reads CASTSAGGEGYTF. CDR3 nucleotides: TGTGCCAGCACCAGCGCAGGGGGCGAGGGCTACACCTTC.

This chain links TRBV3-1 (or the pseudogene TRBV3-2) with TRBJ2-7; 7 bases match TRBD1. J gave up 3 bases and V 4 bases, and 18 bases lay outside the gene matches. There are 18 residues in the CDR3. CDR1 is LGHDT, CDR2 YNNKEL, per germline (reference sequence). The CDR3 DNA reads TGTGCCAGCAGCCCCGGTAGGGACAGCCTCTCTTGGGGCTACGAGCAGTACTTC. Protein: CASSPGRDSLSWGYEQYF.

A single count supports this clone. The V call is TRBV28, the J call TRBJ2-5, with a tentative D call TRBD1 (6 bases). The ends were cut back, 1 base at V and 5 bases at J, with 23 bases in the middle. From germline, CDR1 is MDHEN and CDR2 SYDVKM. The CDR3 extends over 18 amino acids. CDR3 region: CASSLSRGGTSIGETQYF. Written as DNA, the CDR3 is TGTGCCAGCAGTTTATCACGGGGTGGGACATCAATTGGGGAGACCCAGTACTTC. Using reference TRBV28 and TRBJ2-5 for the parts outside the CDR3, the full variable domain is DVKVTQSSRYLVKRTGEKVFLECVQDMDHENMFWYRQDPGLGLRLIYFSYDVKMKEKGDIPEGYSVSREKKERFSLILESASTNQTSMYLCASSLSRGGTSIGETQYFGPGTRLLVL.